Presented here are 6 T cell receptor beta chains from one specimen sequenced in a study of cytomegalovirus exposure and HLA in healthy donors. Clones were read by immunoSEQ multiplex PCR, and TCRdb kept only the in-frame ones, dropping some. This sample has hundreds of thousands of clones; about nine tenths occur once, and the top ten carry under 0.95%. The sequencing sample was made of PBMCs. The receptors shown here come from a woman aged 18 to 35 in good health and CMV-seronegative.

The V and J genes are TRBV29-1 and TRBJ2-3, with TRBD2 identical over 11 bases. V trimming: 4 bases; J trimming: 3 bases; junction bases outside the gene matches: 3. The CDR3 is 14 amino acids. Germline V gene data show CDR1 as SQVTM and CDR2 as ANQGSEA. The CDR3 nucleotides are TGCAGCGTTGCTAGCGGGGGGACGACAGATACGCAGTATTTT. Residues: CSVASGGTTDTQYF.

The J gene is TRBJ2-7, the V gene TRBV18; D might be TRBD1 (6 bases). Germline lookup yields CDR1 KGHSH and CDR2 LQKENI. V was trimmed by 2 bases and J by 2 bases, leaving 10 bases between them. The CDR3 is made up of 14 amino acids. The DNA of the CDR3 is TGTGCCAGCTCACCAACGGGACACCCCTACGAGCAGTACTTC. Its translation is CASSPTGHPYEQYF.

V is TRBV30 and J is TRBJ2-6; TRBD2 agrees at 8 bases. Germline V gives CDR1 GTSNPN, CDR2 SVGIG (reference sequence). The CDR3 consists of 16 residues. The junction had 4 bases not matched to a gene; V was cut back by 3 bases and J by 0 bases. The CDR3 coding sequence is TGTGCCTGGAGCAGCGGGGGCCACTCTGGGGCCAACGTCCTGACTTTC. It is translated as CAWSSGGHSGANVLTF.

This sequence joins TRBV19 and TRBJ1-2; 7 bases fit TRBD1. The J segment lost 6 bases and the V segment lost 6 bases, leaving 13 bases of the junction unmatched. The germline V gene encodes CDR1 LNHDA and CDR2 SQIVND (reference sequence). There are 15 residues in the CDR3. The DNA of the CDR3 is TGTGCCAGTAGCTCTAGAGGGACAGAGAACAATGGCTACACCTTC. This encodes CASSSRGTENNGYTF. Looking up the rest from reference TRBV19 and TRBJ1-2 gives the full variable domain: DGGITQSPKYLFRKEGQNVTLSCEQNLNHDAMYWYRQDPGQGLRLIYYSQIVNDFQKGDIAEGYSVSREKKESFPLTVTSAQKNPTAFYLCASSSRGTENNGYTFGSGTRLTVV.

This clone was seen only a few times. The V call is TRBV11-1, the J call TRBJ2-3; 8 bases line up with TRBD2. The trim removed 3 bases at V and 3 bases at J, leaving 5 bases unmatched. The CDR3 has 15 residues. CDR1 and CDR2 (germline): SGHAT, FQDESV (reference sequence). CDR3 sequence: CASSFSGRVTDTQYF. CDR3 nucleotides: TGTGCCAGCAGCTTCTCCGGGAGGGTGACAGATACGCAGTATTTT.

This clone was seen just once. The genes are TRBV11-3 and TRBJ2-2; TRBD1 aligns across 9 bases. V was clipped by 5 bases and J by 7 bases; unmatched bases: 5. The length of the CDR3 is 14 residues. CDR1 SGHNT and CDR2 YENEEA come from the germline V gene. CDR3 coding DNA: TGTGCCAGCAGCCAGGGACAGGGAAACGGGGAGCTGTTTTTT. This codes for CASSQGQGNGELFF. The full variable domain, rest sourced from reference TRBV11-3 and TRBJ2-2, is EAGVVQSPRYKIIEKKQPVAFWCNPISGHNTLYWYLQNLGQGPELLIRYENEEAVDDSQLPKDRFSAERLKGVDSTLKIQPAELGDSAVYLCASSQGQGNGELFFGEGSRLTVL.